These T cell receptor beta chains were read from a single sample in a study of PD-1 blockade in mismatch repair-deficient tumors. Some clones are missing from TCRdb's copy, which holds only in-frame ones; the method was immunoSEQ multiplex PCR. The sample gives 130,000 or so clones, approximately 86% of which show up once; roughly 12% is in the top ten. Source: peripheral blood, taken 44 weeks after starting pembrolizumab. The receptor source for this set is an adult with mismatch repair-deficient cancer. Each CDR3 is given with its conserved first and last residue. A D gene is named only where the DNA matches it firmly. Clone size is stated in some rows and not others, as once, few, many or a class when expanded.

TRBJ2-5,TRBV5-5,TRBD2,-,TGTGCCAGCAGCTTGAGGCTAGCGGGGATCCAAGAGACCCAGTACTTC,CASSLRLAGIQETQYF
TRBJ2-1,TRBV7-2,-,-,TGTGCCAGCAGCTTAGTCGGGCGGACGAATGAGCAGTTCTTC,CASSLVGRTNEQFF
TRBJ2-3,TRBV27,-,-,TGTGCCAGCAGTAAGGGCCGACTAGTCTCAGATACGCAGTATTTT,CASSKGRLVSDTQYF
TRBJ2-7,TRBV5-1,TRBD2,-,TGCGCCAGCGGGTTGGCTAGCGGAACGAACGAGCAGTACTTC,CASGLASGTNEQYF
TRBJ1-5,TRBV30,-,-,TGTGCCTGGAGTACTGATAACAATCAGCCCCAGCATTTT,CAWSTDNNQPQHF
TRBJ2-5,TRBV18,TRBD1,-,TGTGCCAGCTCACGGACAGGGGTAGAGACCCAGTACTTC,CASSRTGVETQYF
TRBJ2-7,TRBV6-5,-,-,TGTGCCAGCAGTTACGGACAGCCTCGCGAGCAGTACTTC,CASSYGQPREQYF
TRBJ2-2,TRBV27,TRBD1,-,TGTGCCAGCAGTTTTGGGACAGGGGGATTCGGGGAGCTGTTTTTT,CASSFGTGGFGELFF
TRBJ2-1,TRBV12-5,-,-,TGTGCTAGTGGTTTGCTCAGACCGGAGGACAACGGAGACAATGAGCAGTTCTTC,CASGLLRPEDNGDNEQFF
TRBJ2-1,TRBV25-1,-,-,TGTGCCAGCAGTGAAGAATCCCTAGCGCGCAATGAGCAGTTCTTC,CASSEESLARNEQFF
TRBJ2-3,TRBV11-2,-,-,TGTGCCAGCAGCTATCGTAAGGCCGTGAGTTTATCAGATACGCAGTATTTT,CASSYRKAVSLSDTQYF
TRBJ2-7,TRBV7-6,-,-,TGTGCCAGCAGCGCCGGGGTAGGCTACGAGCAGTACTTC,CASSAGVGYEQYF
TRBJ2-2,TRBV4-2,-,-,TGTGCCAGCAGCCAAGATACCGGGAGCGCCGGGGAGCTGTTTTTT,CASSQDTGSAGELFF
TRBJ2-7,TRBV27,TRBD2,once,TGTGCCAGCAGTTGGACTAGCGGGCCTTTCTCCTACGAGCAGTACTTC,CASSWTSGPFSYEQYF
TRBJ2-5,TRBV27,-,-,TGTGCCAGCAGTTTTCCGGGGCAGACCCAGTACTTC,CASSFPGQTQYF
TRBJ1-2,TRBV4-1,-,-,TGCGCCAGCAGCGCAGCCCCCGGTAGGCAGGGGAGGAGGGCGTACGGCTACACCTTC,CASSAAPGRQGRRAYGYTF
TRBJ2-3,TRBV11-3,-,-,TGTGCCAGCAGCCTCAGTTCTCCGCCAGATACGCAGTATTTT,CASSLSSPPDTQYF
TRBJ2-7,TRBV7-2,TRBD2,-,TGTGCCAGCAGGTCTTCGACTAGCGGGAACGAGCAGTACTTC,CASRSSTSGNEQYF
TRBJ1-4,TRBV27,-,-,TGTGCCAGCAGTCCAACGACTCAGGGGTATAATGAAAAACTGTTTTTT,CASSPTTQGYNEKLFF
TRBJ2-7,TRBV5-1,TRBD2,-,TGCGCCAGCAGCTTGGGGACTAGTGTGGACGAGCAGTACTTC,CASSLGTSVDEQYF
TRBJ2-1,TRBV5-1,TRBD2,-,TGCGCCAGCAGCCTAGCGGACAACAATGAGCAGTTCTTC,CASSLADNNEQFF
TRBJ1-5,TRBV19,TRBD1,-,TGTGCCAGTAGTCTCTTCGGGACAGCCACTTTGTATAGCAATCAGCCCCAGCATTTT,CASSLFGTATLYSNQPQHF